A single sample is the source of the 32 T cell receptor beta chains below, sequenced in a study of blood T cell repertoires in COVID-19. The assay was immunoSEQ multiplex PCR, and TCRdb's table has in-frame clones only and misses some. In the table there are tens of thousands of clones, about 84% of which are singletons. Sequenced: peripheral blood. All receptors derive from a human donor in a cohort sampled during active COVID-19.

The chain recombines TRBV2 with TRBJ2-7, with 8 bases matching TRBD2. This CDR3 comprises 12 residues. V lost 8 bases, J lost 7 bases, and 7 bases stayed unmatched. CDR1 is SNHLY and CDR2 is FYNNEI in the germline V gene. The CDR3 here is CASCSGGNEQYF. As DNA, the CDR3 is TGTGCCAGCTGCTCGGGAGGGAATGAGCAGTACTTC.

The chain couples TRBV6-5 to TRBJ2-1; a weak D match, TRBD1 (6 bases). V gave up 0 bases and J gave up 6 bases, with 12 bases separating them. The length of the CDR3 is 15 residues. Germline assignment: CDR1 MNHEY and CDR2 SVGAGI. The CDR3 reads CASSYSSDSSNEQFF. Here the CDR3 DNA reads TGTGCCAGCAGTTACTCCTCGGACAGTTCCAATGAGCAGTTCTTC.

The chain is built from TRBV5-1 and TRBJ2-7; TRBD2 aligns across 11 bases. This CDR3 has 16 residues. Germline V CDR1 and CDR2: SGHRS, YFSETQ. The trim removed 4 bases at V and 2 bases at J, leaving 8 bases unmatched. The CDR3, as DNA: TGCGCCAGCAGCCCCTCGACTAGCGGGACACCCTACGAGCAGTACTTC. It specifies CASSPSTSGTPYEQYF. Full variable domain (rest looked up from reference TRBV5-1 and TRBJ2-7): KAGVTQTPRYLIKTRGQQVTLSCSPISGHRSVSWYQQTPGQGLQFLFEYFSETQRNKGNFPGRFSGRQFSNSRSEMNVSTLELGDSALYLCASSPSTSGTPYEQYFGPGTRLTVT.

The chain combines TRBV2 with TRBJ2-7, with 7 bases identical to TRBD1. CDR3 length equals 14 residues. Germline lookup yields CDR1 SNHLY and CDR2 FYNNEI. The V gene end was trimmed by 3 bases and the J gene end by 0 bases; junction bases not matched to a gene: 2. CDR3 sequence reads: CASSDGQVSYEQYF. CDR3 in DNA: TGTGCCAGCAGTGATGGACAGGTCTCCTACGAGCAGTACTTC.

This clone was found a few times. V and J are TRBV25-1 and TRBJ1-1; D is uncertain. Trimming cost V 6 bases and J 5 bases, with 16 bases left between them. Per germline, CDR1 MGHDK and CDR2 SYGVNS. The CDR3 runs 14 residues. The CDR3 DNA reads as TGTGCCAGCAGCCCCGGACTGGGAGGGACTGAAGCTTTCTTT. This codes for CASSPGLGGTEAFF.

V and J are TRBV11-2 and TRBJ1-4, with D possibly matching TRBD1 (5 bases). Germline V gene sequence: CDR1 SGHAT, CDR2 FQNNGV. The CDR3 runs to 14 residues. Deletions cut 5 bases from V and 4 bases from J, with 11 bases between. CDR3 coding DNA: TGTGCCAGCAGCCTGGGGGGGGGTAATGAAAAACTGTTTTTT. Translation: CASSLGGGNEKLFF.

This clone came up a few times. The CDR3 DNA sequence: TGCGCCAGCAGTGAAAACACACCCTCCTACAATGAGCAGTTCTTC. Amino acids: CASSENTPSYNEQFF. This sequence joins TRBV10-2 and TRBJ2-1, with D uncertain. CDR1 WSHSY and CDR2 SAAADI come from the germline V gene. The CDR3 length is 15 residues. The V end lost 3 bases, the J end lost 0 bases, and 9 bases lay between the germline ends.

This chain uses TRBV5-5 with TRBJ2-7; a possible D gene is TRBD2 (6 bases). The CDR3 length is 12 residues. Germline CDR1 is SGHKS and CDR2 is YYEKEE (reference sequence). Deletions cut 4 bases from V and 6 bases from J, with 11 bases between. The CDR3 DNA reads TGTGCCAGCAGCCAAGGAGGGCGCGAGCAGTACTTC. Translated: CASSQGGREQYF.

V is TRBV27 and J is TRBJ2-7; 9 nucleotides align to TRBD1. Per the germline V gene, CDR1 is MNHEY and CDR2 is SMNVEV (reference sequence). Losses at the gene ends were 5 bases for V and 7 bases for J; bases not matched to a gene: 15. The CDR3 runs 16 residues. In DNA form, the CDR3 reads TGTGCCAGCAGTGAGCGGACAGGGGCCCCCCTACGGGAGCAGTACTTC. Translated, it gives CASSERTGAPLREQYF.

The genes are TRBV10-2 and TRBJ1-2, with D hard to call. CDR1 and CDR2 (germline): WSHSY, SAAADI. V was clipped by 2 bases and J by 8 bases, with 12 bases between them. The CDR3 extends over 13 amino acids. The CDR3 loop is CASSEGRLRGYTF. The DNA of the CDR3 is TGCGCCAGCAGTGAGGGGAGGTTACGGGGCTACACCTTC.

This clone came up once. This chain connects TRBV7-9 to TRBJ2-7, with 10 bases fitting TRBD1. The trim removed 5 bases at V and 3 bases at J, leaving 7 bases unmatched. CDR1 is SEHNR and CDR2 is FQNEAQ in the germline V gene (reference sequence). The CDR3 has 15 residues. The CDR3 loop is CASSTPGTGDYEQYF. The CDR3 DNA reads TGTGCCAGCAGCACGCCCGGGACAGGGGACTACGAGCAGTACTTC. Variable domain in full (rest from reference TRBV7-9 and TRBJ2-7): DTGVSQNPRHKITKRGQNVTFRCDPISEHNRLYWYRQTLGQGPEFLTYFQNEAQLEKSRLLSDRFSAERPKGSFSTLEIQRTEQGDSAMYLCASSTPGTGDYEQYFGPGTRLTVT.

In DNA, the CDR3 is TGCGCCAGCAGCTTGGTCAGGGAGGCCGGGGAGCTGTTTTTT. This gives the protein CASSLVREAGELFF. The chain has TRBV5-1 and TRBJ2-2; possible D gene TRBD2, 6 bases. V lost 0 bases and J lost 6, with 9 bases in between. The CDR3 runs 14 residues. Germline V CDR1 and CDR2: SGHRS, YFSETQ.

This chain uses TRBV4-1 with TRBJ1-5, with TRBD1 identical over 12 bases. CDR3 length equals 16 residues. Germline CDR1 is MGHRA and CDR2 is YSYEKL. The V gene end was trimmed by 5 bases and the J gene end by 4 bases; junction bases not matched to a gene: 6. The CDR3 nucleotides are TGCGCCAGCAGCTCGGGACAGGGGGCTGGGAATCAGCCCCAGCATTTT. Amino acids: CASSSGQGAGNQPQHF.

V and J are TRBV7-2 and TRBJ1-3; D is perhaps TRBD1 (5 bases). V was cut by 1 base and J by 0 bases, with 13 bases left in between. In germline, CDR1 is SGHTA, CDR2 FQGNSA. This CDR3 region has 17 residues. The CDR3 nucleotides read TGTGCCAGCAGCTTAGGTTTAGGGGCTACCTCTGGAAACACCATATATTTT. Translated, it gives CASSLGLGATSGNTIYF.

The chain uses TRBV18 and TRBJ1-4; 8 bases map to TRBD1. V was clipped by 5 bases and J by 0 bases; unmatched bases: 5. This CDR3 contains 16 residues. Germline V gene data show CDR1 as KGHSH and CDR2 as LQKENI. In DNA form, the CDR3 reads TGTGCCAGCTCATCCCAGGGACAGGCAACTAATGAAAAACTGTTTTTT. Amino acids: CASSSQGQATNEKLFF.

The chain uses TRBV19 and TRBJ2-2, with D perhaps TRBD1 (5 bases). V lost 3 bases to trimming and J lost 8 bases, with 10 bases between them. Germline-derived CDR1 and CDR2 are LNHDA and SQIVND (reference sequence). The CDR3 is 13 residues long. DNA of the CDR3: TGTGCCAGTAGTATCCAGGGATGGGGGGAGCTGTTTTTT. Translated, it gives CASSIQGWGELFF. The full variable domain, in which reference TRBV19 and TRBJ2-2 provide the parts outside the CDR3, is DGGITQSPKYLFRKEGQNVTLSCEQNLNHDAMYWYRQDPGQGLRLIYYSQIVNDFQKGDIAEGYSVSREKKESFPLTVTSAQKNPTAFYLCASSIQGWGELFFGEGSRLTVL.

The J gene is TRBJ1-1, the V gene TRBV5-1; D is ambiguous. The CDR3 is 14 amino acids. Germline V lookup: CDR1 SGHRS, CDR2 YFSETQ. The germline V and J ends were trimmed by 4 bases and 0 bases, with 10 bases remaining between them. DNA for the CDR3: TGCGCCAGCAGCCGCGGGGATATGAACACTGAAGCTTTCTTT. Its protein is CASSRGDMNTEAFF.

V gene TRBV5-1 combines with J gene TRBJ2-7, with 7 bases that match TRBD1. Unmatched junction bases numbered 7, after V lost 4 bases and J lost 0 bases. The germline gives CDR1 SGHRS, CDR2 YFSETQ. CDR3 length equals 15 residues. Here the CDR3 DNA reads TGCGCCAGCAGCCCAAGGACAGGTAGCTCCTACGAGCAGTACTTC. This gives the protein CASSPRTGSSYEQYF.

The CDR3 nucleotides read TGTGCCAGCAGCCCCCGTTTTAGCGGGAGACGAACAGATACGCAGTATTTT. Its protein product is CASSPRFSGRRTDTQYF. The chain combines TRBV7-2 with TRBJ2-3, with 9 bases that match TRBD2. Germline CDR1 and CDR2: SGHTA and FQGNSA. V dropped 5 bases and J dropped 3; count of bases not matched to a gene: 12. CDR3 length: 17 residues.

CDR3: CASSQDFLAGGQGGELFF. CDR3 nucleotides: TGCGCCAGCAGCCAAGATTTCCTGGCGGGAGGGCAGGGCGGGGAGCTGTTTTTT. The chain employs TRBV4-3 and TRBJ2-2; 9 positions agree with TRBD2. The CDR3 covers 18 residues. With 0 bases clipped from V and 7 bases from J, the junction kept 12 bases outside the gene matches. Per the germline V gene, CDR1 is LGHNA and CDR2 is YSLEER.

The rearrangement uses TRBV30 and TRBJ1-6; D uncertain. The germline V gene encodes CDR1 GTSNPN and CDR2 SVGIG (reference sequence). The CDR3 covers 14 residues. The V gene lost 0 bases and the J gene lost 9 bases, with 12 bases spanning the gap. This CDR3 reads CAWSVREVGSPLHF. DNA for the CDR3: TGTGCCTGGAGTGTACGGGAAGTGGGTTCACCCCTCCACTTT.

This chain links TRBV6-2 or TRBV6-3 with TRBJ2-7; D may be TRBD2 (6 bases). The CDR3 spans 15 residues. In germline, CDR1 is MNHEY, CDR2 SVGEGT. The V end was cut by 4 bases, the J end by 2 bases, with 15 bases between. CDR3 residues: CASSFGTGGAYEQYF. The DNA for the CDR3 is TGTGCCAGCAGTTTCGGGACTGGTGGGGCCTACGAGCAGTACTTC.

CDR3 region: CASSPNGGSNYEQYF. The CDR3 DNA sequence: TGTGCCAGCTCACCGAACGGAGGCAGCAACTACGAGCAGTACTTC. The chain combines TRBV18 with TRBJ2-7, with D possibly matching TRBD2 (5 bases). The CDR3 has 15 amino acids. V lost 3 bases and J 3 bases, leaving 15 bases between the germline ends. Germline V gene sequence: CDR1 KGHSH, CDR2 LQKENI.

This clone appeared once. V and J are TRBV19 and TRBJ2-7, with a weak D call TRBD2 (5 bases). Germline CDR1 reads LNHDA; CDR2 reads SQIVND (reference sequence). This CDR3 is 14 amino acids long. V was shortened by 9 bases and J by 1 base, with 16 bases between the two germline ends. For the CDR3, the DNA is TGTGCCAGCGACATGGGCCGGGATTCCTACGAGCAGTACTTC. Protein sequence: CASDMGRDSYEQYF.

J is TRBJ2-2 and V is TRBV7-6; TRBD1 agrees at 8 bases. The CDR3 length is 16 residues. Germline V gene lookup returns CDR1 SGHVS and CDR2 FNYEAQ. J gave up 5 bases and V 5 bases, and 10 bases lay outside the gene matches. CDR3 sequence (DNA): TGTGCCAGCAGCACAAGCCAGGGGGCGAGTACCGGGGAGCTGTTTTTT. This translates into CASSTSQGASTGELFF.

The CDR3 bases are TGTGCCAGCAGTCAGGAGGGTACTGGGGCCAACGTCCTGACTTTC. Translated: CASSQEGTGANVLTF. The rearrangement links TRBV6-2 or TRBV6-3 to TRBJ2-6, with D possibly being TRBD2 (6 bases). The V gene's germline CDR1 is MNHEY and CDR2 SVGEGT. The CDR3 runs to 15 residues. The germline V and J ends were trimmed by 5 bases and 2 bases, with 10 bases remaining between them.

The chain carries TRBV4-1 and TRBJ2-5, with 10 bases aligning to TRBD1. The CDR3 is 15 amino acids. Germline loops: CDR1 MGHRA, CDR2 YSYEKL. V lost 1 base and J lost 6; bases outside the gene matches: 5. The CDR3: CASSQAGQGGKTQYF. CDR3 nucleotides: TGCGCCAGCAGCCAAGCAGGACAGGGGGGAAAGACCCAGTACTTC.

The chain uses TRBV5-4 and TRBJ2-5; 10 nucleotides align to TRBD2. V dropped 5 bases and J dropped 3; count of bases not matched to a gene: 10. Germline CDR1 and CDR2: SGHNT and YYREEE (reference sequence). The CDR3 sequence is 16 residues long. CDR3 loop: CASRPGTSVSEETQYF. As DNA, the CDR3 is TGTGCCAGCAGGCCCGGGACTAGCGTCTCGGAAGAGACCCAGTACTTC.

V usage is TRBV12-3 or TRBV12-4 and J usage is TRBJ2-7; D ambiguous. V lost 7 bases and J lost 6, with 10 bases in between. The CDR3 length is 11 residues. In DNA form, the CDR3 reads TGTGCCAGCAAAGCCCGAGGCGAGCAGTACTTC. It specifies CASKARGEQYF.

The V gene is TRBV19, the J gene TRBJ2-4, with 9 bases fitting TRBD1. The CDR3 runs to 14 residues. The trim removed 8 bases at V and 8 bases at J, leaving 10 bases unmatched. CDR1 is LNHDA and CDR2 is SQIVND in the germline V gene (reference sequence). CDR3 coding DNA: TGTGCCAGTGGTACCGGGACAGGGTTTGACATTCAGTACTTC. Translating gives CASGTGTGFDIQYF.

The chain carries TRBV7-2 and TRBJ1-2; D might be TRBD1 (6 bases). The V and J ends lost 2 bases and 1 base respectively, with 14 bases between them. Germline V gives CDR1 SGHTA, CDR2 FQGNSA. The CDR3 contains 16 residues. The CDR3 coding sequence is TGTGCCAGCAGCTTAATGGTGACAGGTGTTAACTATGGCTACACCTTC. Protein product: CASSLMVTGVNYGYTF.

To note about this clone: In the same sample, other DNA sequences code for this CDR3. J is TRBJ1-5 and V is TRBV5-4, with D perhaps matching TRBD1 (5 bases). V was clipped by 2 bases and J by 0 bases, with 6 bases between them. This CDR3 is 14 amino acids long. Germline V gene sequence: CDR1 SGHNT, CDR2 YYREEE (reference sequence). CDR3 protein: CASSFGGSNQPQHF. CDR3 DNA sequence: TGTGCCAGCAGCTTCGGGGGTAGCAATCAGCCCCAGCATTTT.